These T cell receptor beta chains were read from a single sample in a study of blood T cell repertoires in COVID-19. Clones were sequenced by immunoSEQ multiplex PCR, and TCRdb holds only the in-frame ones, with some missing. Of fewer than 350,000 clones detected, 75% to 90% appear once; the ten largest clones hold approximately 2.2%. Sequencing input: peripheral blood. The receptors come from a woman in her twenties or thirties who had recovered from COVID-19. Each CDR3 is given with its conserved first and last residue. The D gene is left open where the match is weak. Clone size is shown for a subset of rows, as once, few, many or a class of expanded clone.

D	J	size	V	DNA	CDR3
.	TRBJ2-5	.	TRBV12-3/TRBV12-4	TGTGCCAGCAGCCTCCAGGGGGAGACCCAGTACTTC	CASSLQGETQYF
TRBD2	TRBJ2-5	.	TRBV10-1	TGCGCCAGCAGTGAGTCGGAATTGGGGGGGGAGTACCAAGAGACCCAGTACTTC	CASSESELGGEYQETQYF
TRBD1	TRBJ1-1	.	TRBV5-1	TGCGCCAGCAGCGAAGGGACAGGGTGGGGGAGGAACACTGAAGCTTTCTTT	CASSEGTGWGRNTEAFF
.	TRBJ2-2	.	TRBV3-1/TRBV3-2	TGTGCCAGCAGCCGACAGTCTGCGAACACCGGGGAGCTGTTTTTT	CASSRQSANTGELFF
TRBD2	TRBJ2-5	once	TRBV27	TGTGCCAGCAGGCCCGCCCTCATTCTAGCGGGGGGTGAGACCCAGTACTTC	CASRPALILAGGETQYF
.	TRBJ2-7	.	TRBV12-3/TRBV12-4	TGTGCCAGCAGTTTTGGCAGGGACTACGAGCAGTACTTC	CASSFGRDYEQYF
.	TRBJ2-1	.	TRBV2	TGTGCCAGTCGGGTATTCAACAATGAGCAGTTCTTC	CASRVFNNEQFF
.	TRBJ2-1	.	TRBV5-4	TGTGCCAGCAGCCTGAAGACTGGGAATGAGCAGTTCTTC	CASSLKTGNEQFF
TRBD2	TRBJ2-1	.	TRBV27	TGTGCCAGCCGGACTAGCGGGAGTCATGAGCAGTTCTTC	CASRTSGSHEQFF
.	TRBJ1-2	.	TRBV7-2	TGTGCCAGCAGCTCCCAGGCAGTTAACTATGGCTACACCTTC	CASSSQAVNYGYTF
TRBD2	TRBJ2-3	.	TRBV30	TGTGCCTGGACCACTAGCGGGGGGGCCGGCGATACGCAGTATTTT	CAWTTSGGAGDTQYF
TRBD2	TRBJ2-3	.	TRBV6-5	TGTGCCAGCAGTTTAGGACTAGCGGGCCTCACAGATACGCAGTATTTT	CASSLGLAGLTDTQYF
TRBD1	TRBJ2-1	.	TRBV2	TGTGCCAGCAGTTCCTGGACAGGGACTCTCTCCTACAATGAGCAGTTCTTC	CASSSWTGTLSYNEQFF
TRBD1	TRBJ2-7	.	TRBV6-5	TGTGCCAGCAAGGAACAGGGGGTGGCCTACGAGCAGTACTTC	CASKEQGVAYEQYF
TRBD1	TRBJ2-1	.	TRBV5-4	TGTGCCAGCAGCCTTCCCGGGACAGGGTTCGATGAGCAGTTCTTC	CASSLPGTGFDEQFF
TRBD1	TRBJ1-3	.	TRBV6-6	TGTGCCAGCAGATCGACAGGGACTGGAAACACCATATATTTT	CASRSTGTGNTIYF
.	TRBJ2-2	.	TRBV4-2	TGTGCCAGCAGGCCCACAGGGACCGGGGAGCTGTTTTTT	CASRPTGTGELFF
.	TRBJ2-6	.	TRBV14	TGTGCCAGCAGCCAAATCAGTGGGGCCAACGTCCTGACTTTC	CASSQISGANVLTF
TRBD2	TRBJ2-1	.	TRBV7-2	TGTGCCAGCAGCTTAATTCTAGCGGGGGTACATCCGAACGGGAAGTTCTTC	CASSLILAGVHPNGKFF
TRBD2	TRBJ2-1	.	TRBV4-1	TGCGCCAGCAGACTAGGGGAGGGGTCCTACAATGAGCAGTTCTTC	CASRLGEGSYNEQFF
TRBD2	TRBJ2-7	.	TRBV28	TGTGCCAGCAGTTTCAGTATGATAGCGGGAGTGTCGGACGAGCAGTACTTC	CASSFSMIAGVSDEQYF
TRBD2	TRBJ2-3	.	TRBV4-1	TGCGCCAGCAGCCGCCCACTAGCGGGAGGGACAGATACGCAGTATTTT	CASSRPLAGGTDTQYF
TRBD2	TRBJ2-2	.	TRBV7-8	TGTGCCAGCAGCTTAGGTTCGGGGAGGGCCGGGGAGCTGTTTTTT	CASSLGSGRAGELFF
.	TRBJ2-6	.	TRBV5-1	TGCGCCAGCAGTACGGTAGGGAGCTCTGGGGCCAACGTCCTGACTTTC	CASSTVGSSGANVLTF
TRBD1	TRBJ2-6	few	TRBV28	TGTGCCAGCAGTTTGAGAAGGGGGCTTGGATCTGGGGCCAACGTCCTGACTTTC	CASSLRRGLGSGANVLTF
.	TRBJ1-6	.	TRBV4-1	TGCGCCAGCAGCCAAGAGGGCGGGACCAGTAATTCACCCCTCCACTTT	CASSQEGGTSNSPLHF
.	TRBJ1-1	.	TRBV7-9	TGTGCCAGCACCTTAGGCGGCGTAGGGGTCACTGAAGCTTTCTTT	CASTLGGVGVTEAFF
TRBD1	TRBJ1-1	.	TRBV25-1	TGTGCCAGCAGTCCCCCGGACAGGGCGGAAGCTTTCTTT	CASSPPDRAEAFF
.	TRBJ2-1	.	TRBV27	TGTGCCAGCAGTTTTGCAGGGGTCGACTACAATGAGCAGTTCTTC	CASSFAGVDYNEQFF
.	TRBJ2-7	.	TRBV4-2	TGTGCCAGCAACCTCTCCCCGGATCGGGGCGAGCAGTACTTC	CASNLSPDRGEQYF
TRBD1	TRBJ2-7	.	TRBV18	TGTGCCAGCTCAGATGGGACAGGGGGGTACGAGCAGTACTTC	CASSDGTGGYEQYF
.	TRBJ1-5	few	TRBV5-1	TGCGCCAGCAGCTTGGAGCCATTCCAGCCCCAGCATTTT	CASSLEPFQPQHF
.	TRBJ2-1	.	TRBV9	TGTGCCAGCAGCGTAGTTCCGGACAGCGGTGAGCAGTTCTTC	CASSVVPDSGEQFF
TRBD1	TRBJ1-2	.	TRBV9	TGTGCCAGCAGCCTGGGACAGGGGAAAGGCTACACCTTC	CASSLGQGKGYTF
.	TRBJ2-7	once	TRBV27	TGTGCCAGCAGTTTAGGGGACACCTACGAGCAGTACTTC	CASSLGDTYEQYF
TRBD1	TRBJ2-2	.	TRBV6-4	TGTGCCAGCAGTGGGAGTTGGACAGGGGACACCGGGGAGCTGTTTTTT	CASSGSWTGDTGELFF
.	TRBJ1-2	.	TRBV7-9	TGTGCCAGCAGCCCACAGGAAGGAAGCTACGGCTACACCTTC	CASSPQEGSYGYTF
TRBD2	TRBJ2-7	.	TRBV19	TGTGCCAGTAGTTTGGGACTAGGGTACGAGCAGTACTTC	CASSLGLGYEQYF
.	TRBJ1-1	.	TRBV5-4	TGTGCCAGCAGCTTGGAGTCCAGGGCGGGAACTGAAGCTTTCTTT	CASSLESRAGTEAFF
.	TRBJ1-3	.	TRBV28	TGTGCCAGCAGCAAAGGACGGGGCTCTGGAAACACCATATATTTT	CASSKGRGSGNTIYF
.	TRBJ2-3	.	TRBV6-5	TGTGCCAGTTCTTCAGGCACAGATACGCAGTATTTT	CASSSGTDTQYF
TRBD1	TRBJ1-1	.	TRBV7-2	TGTGCCAGCAGCCTACAGGGACAGGGGACTGAAGCTTTCTTT	CASSLQGQGTEAFF
.	TRBJ2-3	.	TRBV5-8	TGTGCCAGCAGCTTGGGGACTAAAACAGATACGCAGTATTTT	CASSLGTKTDTQYF